The next 26 T cell receptor beta chains were all read from a single sample in a study of stem cell transplantation in POMP-related autoinflammatory disease. TCRdb keeps only in-frame clones here, not all; method: immunoSEQ multiplex PCR. Of tens of thousands of clones detected, roughly 93% appear once; the ten largest clones hold roughly 0.7%. The starting material was CD4+ T cells from PBMCs, obtained after stem cell transplantation. These receptors were collected from a human patient with POMP-related autoinflammation and immune dysregulation (PRAID). A share of the T cells may be of graft donor origin.

The V and J genes are TRBV18 and TRBJ1-1; TRBD1 aligns across 7 bases. The CDR3 length is 15 residues. CDR1 KGHSH and CDR2 LQKENI come from the germline V gene. Trimming removed 6 bases from V and 7 bases from J; junction bases left unmatched: 14. CDR3: CASSDADRSGIEAFF. The CDR3 DNA reads as TGTGCCAGCTCGGACGCGGACAGGTCTGGTATTGAAGCTTTCTTT.

This rearrangement joins TRBV5-6 to TRBJ1-1; D is unclear. The length of the CDR3 is 13 residues. The ends were cut back, 4 bases at V and 5 bases at J, with 12 bases in the middle. Germline CDR1 and CDR2: SGHDT and YYEEEE. CDR3 region: CASSLPRGTEAFF. The DNA for the CDR3 is TGTGCCAGCAGCCTTCCTCGTGGGACTGAAGCTTTCTTT.

V is TRBV5-1 and J is TRBJ2-5, with D perhaps TRBD1 or TRBD2 (5 bases each). CDR1 is SGHRS and CDR2 is YFSETQ in the germline V gene. CDR3 length equals 15 residues. V dropped 1 base and J dropped 2 bases, with 12 bases sitting between them. The CDR3 is CASSLTGREQETQYF. DNA of the CDR3: TGCGCCAGCAGCTTGACAGGACGGGAACAAGAGACCCAGTACTTC.

V usage is TRBV7-2 and J usage is TRBJ2-3; D gene unclear. Germline-derived CDR1 and CDR2 are SGHTA and FQGNSA. V gave up 3 bases and J gave up 4 bases, with 8 bases separating them. The CDR3 sequence is 13 residues long. The CDR3 DNA follows: TGTGCCAGCAGCTTGGTGGGGTCAGATACGCAGTATTTT. Amino acids: CASSLVGSDTQYF.

The gene calls are TRBV23-1 and TRBJ2-1; D remains ambiguous. TRBV23-1 is reported as an ORF; its role is uncertain. Trimming left V 2 bases short and J 4 bases short, with 15 bases between. This CDR3 has 16 amino acids. The CDR3 here is CASSQNEGAGYNEQFF. CDR3 nucleotide sequence: TGCGCCAGCAGTCAAAATGAAGGCGCAGGATACAATGAGCAGTTCTTC.

This chain uses TRBV5-4 with TRBJ2-2, with D perhaps TRBD1 (5 bases). Germline CDR1 SGHNT, CDR2 YYREEE (reference sequence). V lost 0 bases to trimming and J lost 4 bases, with 10 bases between them. The CDR3 runs 15 residues. The CDR3 DNA is TGTGCCAGCAGCTTGGCCAGGGTAGGCACCGGGGAGCTGTTTTTT. Translating it yields CASSLARVGTGELFF.

CDR3 residues: CASSPNYNSPLHF. CDR3 bases: TGTGCCAGCAGCCCCAACTATAATTCACCCCTCCACTTT. The genes are TRBV6-4 and TRBJ1-6; D gene unclear. Between the trimmed V and J ends, which lost 6 bases and 3 bases, there was a span of 6 bases. In germline, CDR1 is MRHNA, CDR2 SNTAGT. There are 13 residues in the CDR3.

The chain combines TRBV12-5 with TRBJ1-1; no firm D call. V lost 6 bases, J lost 13 bases, and 15 bases lay in between. The CDR3 sequence is 11 residues long. CDR1 and CDR2 from the germline V gene are LGHNT and FRNRAP. This chain's CDR3 is CASGLGGIVFF. CDR3 in DNA: TGTGCTAGTGGCCTGGGCGGGATTGTTTTCTTT.

This sequence joins TRBV28 and TRBJ1-2; D is perhaps TRBD1 (6 bases). The V gene's germline CDR1 is MDHEN and CDR2 SYDVKM. The CDR3 is made up of 14 amino acids. Between the trimmed V and J ends, which lost 5 bases and 3 bases, there was a span of 13 bases. The CDR3 region has the DNA TGTGCCAGCAGTGGAGGGGGGGAAGACTATGGCTACACCTTC. Amino acids: CASSGGGEDYGYTF.

The V call is TRBV27, the J call TRBJ2-3, with TRBD2 as a possible D gene (6 bases). CDR3 size: 17 residues. Germline CDR1 reads MNHEY; CDR2 reads SMNVEV (reference sequence). Trimming left V 6 bases short and J 0 bases short, with 19 bases between. CDR3 sequence reads: CASRIIQSGYSTDTQYF. CDR3 in DNA: TGTGCCAGCAGGATAATACAAAGCGGGTACAGCACAGATACGCAGTATTTT.

V and J are TRBV2 and TRBJ1-6, with D possibly TRBD1 on 5 matching bases. This CDR3 region has 18 residues. The V gene lost 7 bases and the J gene lost 0 bases, with 19 bases spanning the gap. From germline, CDR1 is SNHLY and CDR2 FYNNEI. The DNA of the CDR3 is TGTGCCAGCACCCGGGACGCAGGACGGAGCTCCTATAATTCACCCCTCCACTTT. It translates to CASTRDAGRSSYNSPLHF.

The chain uses TRBV28 and TRBJ1-2; no reliable D call. The CDR3 length is 13 residues. CDR1 is MDHEN and CDR2 is SYDVKM in the germline V gene. V was shortened by 1 base and J by 5 bases, with 8 bases between the two germline ends. In DNA form, the CDR3 reads TGTGCCAGCAGTTTATTGTCCGTTTATGGCTACACCTTC. This sequence encodes CASSLLSVYGYTF.

The V call is TRBV29-1, the J call TRBJ1-5, with a tentative D call TRBD1 (5 bases). CDR3 length equals 13 residues. The V end was cut by 2 bases, the J end by 6 bases, with 11 bases between. CDR1 and CDR2 (germline): SQVTM, ANQGSEA. The CDR3 sequence: CSVETGRGQPQHF. The CDR3 DNA follows: TGCAGCGTTGAAACAGGACGGGGTCAGCCCCAGCATTTT.

CDR3 in amino acids: CASSRQGDDSPLHF. As DNA, the CDR3 is TGCGCCAGCAGTCGACAGGGGGATGATTCACCCCTCCACTTT. The chain links TRBV5-1 to TRBJ1-6, with 9 bases matching TRBD1. The CDR3 has 14 residues. Germline V gives CDR1 SGHRS, CDR2 YFSETQ. V lost 5 bases and J lost 8; bases outside the gene matches: 5.

The V gene is TRBV6-5, the J gene TRBJ2-7, with D tentatively TRBD1 (7 bases). The germline V and J ends were trimmed by 1 base and 2 bases, with 12 bases remaining between them. CDR1 is MNHEY and CDR2 is SVGAGI in the germline V gene. The CDR3 is made up of 15 amino acids. CDR3 nucleotide sequence: TGTGCCAGCAGTTACTATGCGGGACAGCCCTACGAGCAGTACTTC. The encoded protein is CASSYYAGQPYEQYF.

The chain couples TRBV5-6 to TRBJ1-1, with TRBD1 identical over 8 bases. V was pared by 0 bases and J by 0 bases, with 4 bases of the junction left unmatched. Germline values: CDR1 SGHDT, CDR2 YYEEEE. The CDR3 covers 16 residues. This CDR3 reads CASSLGTGWMNTEAFF. The CDR3 nucleotides read TGTGCCAGCAGCTTGGGGACAGGGTGGATGAACACTGAAGCTTTCTTT.

The chain employs TRBV28 and TRBJ1-3, with unresolved D. The CDR3 consists of 19 residues. Trimming stripped 6 bases from V and 0 bases from J, with 24 bases between. Germline-derived CDR1 and CDR2 are MDHEN and SYDVKM. CDR3 residues: CASRPGGEPFLDSGNTIYF. As DNA, the CDR3 is TGTGCCAGCAGACCCGGTGGGGAACCCTTTTTAGACTCTGGAAACACCATATATTTT.

The chain is built from TRBV24-1 and TRBJ2-3; D perhaps matches TRBD2 (6 bases). CDR1 and CDR2 from the germline V gene are KGHDR and SFDVKD. The CDR3 has 15 amino acids. V was clipped by 2 bases and J by 1 base, with 9 bases between them. The CDR3 DNA is TGTGCCACCAGTGATTCCGGCGGGGGCACAGATACGCAGTATTTT. Encoded protein: CATSDSGGGTDTQYF.

This clone was seen just once. The V and J genes are TRBV10-3 and TRBJ1-1, with unresolved D. Trimming removed 3 bases at V and 1 base at J, with 12 bases between. In germline, CDR1 is ENHRY, CDR2 SYGVKD. The CDR3 sequence is 15 residues long. DNA for the CDR3: TGTGCCATCAGTGACTATGTATCACAGAACACTGAAGCTTTCTTT. Its protein product is CAISDYVSQNTEAFF.

The genes are TRBV28 and TRBJ1-2, with D hard to call. This CDR3 spans 12 amino acids. The V end lost 4 bases, the J end lost 8 bases, and 11 bases lay between the germline ends. In germline, CDR1 is MDHEN, CDR2 SYDVKM. CDR3: CASSSGPYGYTF. CDR3 coding DNA: TGTGCCAGCAGTTCCGGACCATACGGCTACACCTTC.

The chain employs TRBV28 and TRBJ1-1; D call uncertain. This CDR3 is 11 amino acids long. V dropped 5 bases and J dropped 4 bases, with 5 bases sitting between them. Germline V lookup: CDR1 MDHEN, CDR2 SYDVKM. CDR3 amino acids: CASSGLTEAFF. In DNA form, the CDR3 reads TGTGCCAGCAGTGGGCTCACTGAAGCTTTCTTT.

The chain uses TRBV2 and TRBJ1-3, with 8 bases identical to TRBD1. Germline CDR1 is SNHLY and CDR2 is FYNNEI. The CDR3 has 13 residues. V was pared by 5 bases and J by 6 bases, with 3 bases of the junction left unmatched. CDR3 region: CASSPQGVNTIYF. CDR3 nucleotide sequence: TGTGCCAGCAGTCCACAGGGGGTAAACACCATATATTTT.

The gene calls are TRBV18 and TRBJ2-5; D is uncertain. The germline gives CDR1 KGHSH, CDR2 LQKENI. The CDR3 spans 13 residues. V lost 2 bases and J 5 bases, leaving 9 bases between the germline ends. This chain's CDR3 is CASSPSGFETQYF. Written as DNA, the CDR3 is TGTGCCAGCTCACCATCGGGTTTTGAGACCCAGTACTTC.

V and J are TRBV28 and TRBJ2-1; D may be TRBD2 (6 bases). The germline V gene encodes CDR1 MDHEN and CDR2 SYDVKM. The CDR3 has 14 residues. Trimming shortened V by 8 bases and J by 9 bases, and 20 bases separated the two germline ends. The CDR3 coding sequence is TGTGCCAGCGCCCTCCGGGGACTTCGGGGTGAGCAGTTCTTC. Its protein product is CASALRGLRGEQFF.

The chain combines TRBV18 with TRBJ2-1, with 10 bases lining up with TRBD2. This CDR3 spans 16 amino acids. J lost 8 bases, V lost 2 bases, and 9 bases had no gene match. Germline CDR1 KGHSH, CDR2 LQKENI. This chain's CDR3 is CASSPSASGRGHEQFF. CDR3 bases: TGTGCCAGCTCACCATCGGCTAGCGGGAGAGGACATGAGCAGTTCTTC.

The gene calls are TRBV18 and TRBJ2-1; D unresolved. Germline-derived CDR1 and CDR2 are KGHSH and LQKENI. CDR3 length: 15 amino acids. The V end was cut by 1 base, the J end by 0 bases, with 7 bases between. The CDR3 DNA sequence: TGTGCCAGCTCACCACGACACCGCTCCTACAATGAGCAGTTCTTC. Translation: CASSPRHRSYNEQFF.